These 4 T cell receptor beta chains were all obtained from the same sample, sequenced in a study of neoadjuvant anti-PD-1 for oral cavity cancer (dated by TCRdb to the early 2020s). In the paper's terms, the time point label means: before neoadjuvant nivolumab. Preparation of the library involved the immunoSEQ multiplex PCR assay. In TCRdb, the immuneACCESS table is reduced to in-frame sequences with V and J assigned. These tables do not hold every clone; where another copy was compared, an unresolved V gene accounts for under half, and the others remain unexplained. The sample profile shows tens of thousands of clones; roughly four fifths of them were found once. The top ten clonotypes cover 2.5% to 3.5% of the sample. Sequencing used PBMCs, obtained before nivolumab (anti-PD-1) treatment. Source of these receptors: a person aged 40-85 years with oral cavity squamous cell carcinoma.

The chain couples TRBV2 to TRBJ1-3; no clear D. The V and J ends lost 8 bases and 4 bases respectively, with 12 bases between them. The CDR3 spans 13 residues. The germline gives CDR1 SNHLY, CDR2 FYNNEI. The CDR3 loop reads CASVRGTGNTIYF. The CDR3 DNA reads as TGTGCCAGCGTACGGGGAACCGGAAACACCATATATTTT.

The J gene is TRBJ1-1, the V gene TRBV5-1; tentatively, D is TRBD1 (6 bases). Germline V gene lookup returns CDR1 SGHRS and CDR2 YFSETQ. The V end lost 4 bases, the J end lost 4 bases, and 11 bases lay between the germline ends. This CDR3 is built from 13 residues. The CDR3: CASSTTGSTEAFF. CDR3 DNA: TGCGCCAGCAGCACTACAGGGAGCACTGAAGCTTTCTTT.

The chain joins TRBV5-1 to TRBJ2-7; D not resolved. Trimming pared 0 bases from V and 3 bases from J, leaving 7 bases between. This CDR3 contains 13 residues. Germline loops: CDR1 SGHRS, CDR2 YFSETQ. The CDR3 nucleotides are TGCGCCAGCAGCTTGGGTAGAGACTACGAGCAGTACTTC. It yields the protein CASSLGRDYEQYF.

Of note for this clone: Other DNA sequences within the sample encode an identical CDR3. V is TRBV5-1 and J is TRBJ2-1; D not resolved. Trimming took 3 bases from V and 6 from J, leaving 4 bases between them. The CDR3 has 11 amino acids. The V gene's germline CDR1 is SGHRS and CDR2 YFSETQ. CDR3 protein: CASSSGNEQFF. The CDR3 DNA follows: TGCGCCAGCAGCTCCGGCAATGAGCAGTTCTTC.